The 3 T cell receptor beta chains listed next were all sequenced from one sample in a study of blood T cell repertoires in COVID-19. Clones were sequenced by immunoSEQ multiplex PCR, and TCRdb holds only the in-frame ones, with some missing. The sample has hundreds of thousands of clones; just under 90% are singletons. The specimen was PBMCs or T cells enriched from blood (not recorded which). Receptors originate from a woman in her 30s with acute COVID-19.

The chain employs TRBV2 and TRBJ1-5; TRBD1 might be the D (5 bases). CDR3 length: 15 amino acids. From germline, CDR1 is SNHLY and CDR2 FYNNEI. The V and J ends lost 5 bases and 0 bases respectively, with 11 bases between them. The chain's CDR3 is CASSPQGFSNQPQHF. The DNA for the CDR3 is TGTGCCAGCAGTCCGCAGGGTTTTAGCAATCAGCCCCAGCATTTT. Supplemented by reference TRBV2 and TRBJ1-5, the full variable domain reads EPEVTQTPSHQVTQMGQEVILRCVPISNHLYFYWYRQILGQKVEFLVSFYNNEISEKSEIFDDQFSVERPDGSNFTLKIRSTKLEDSAMYFCASSPQGFSNQPQHFGDGTRLSIL.

The rearrangement joins TRBV15 to TRBJ2-7; 8 bases align to TRBD1. The CDR3 sequence is 16 residues long. V lost 3 bases, J lost 2 bases, and 9 bases stayed unmatched. Germline V gene sequence: CDR1 LNHNV, CDR2 YYDKDF (reference sequence). CDR3 sequence: CATSRIPGTGPYEQYF. CDR3 nucleotides: TGTGCCACCAGCAGGATCCCCGGGACAGGTCCCTACGAGCAGTACTTC.

CDR3 loop: CASSSTGEGYTF. CDR3 bases: TGCGCCAGCAGCTCGACAGGGGAAGGCTACACCTTC. This chain uses TRBV5-1 with TRBJ1-2; 8 bases are a match to TRBD1. The V gene end was trimmed by 3 bases and the J gene end by 8 bases; junction bases not matched to a gene: 3. CDR1 and CDR2 from the germline V gene are SGHRS and YFSETQ. The CDR3 is made up of 12 amino acids. Looking up the rest from reference TRBV5-1 and TRBJ1-2 gives the full variable domain: KAGVTQTPRYLIKTRGQQVTLSCSPISGHRSVSWYQQTPGQGLQFLFEYFSETQRNKGNFPGRFSGRQFSNSRSEMNVSTLELGDSALYLCASSSTGEGYTFGSGTRLTVV.